This record looks at one T cell receptor (beta chain) sequence and its context. This clone's antigen is unknown. Within one base of it there is no much larger clone, and no base qualities were kept. Library method: the immunoSEQ multiplex PCR assay. TCRbeta CDR3 sequencing was carried out by an external provider as a commercial service. Under the source paper's analysis protocol: The analyses used productive nucleotide sequences together with amino acid sequences obtained by in silico translation. Diversity was measured with Renyi entropy across alpha values, using the median of 200 repeated subsamples to equalise sample size. Pairwise repertoire distance was calculated as one minus the Chao-modified Jaccard index, correcting for under-sampling, and used for clustering. Frequency-weighted overlap with synovial clonotypes was calculated across 200 sample sizes, using 200 draws without replacement for each, and the value reported was the one at the size of the smaller sample. TCRdb mirrors the immuneACCESS table, restricted to in-frame sequences. Some clones are absent from its copies; in checked studies, under half trace to an unresolved V gene, and the reason for the others is unknown. That table furnishes V, J and clone size, whereas the DNA furnished D and trimming. The sample table shows about 34,000 clones, and about 95% are seen once. Jointly, the top ten make up 0.15% to 0.2% of the sample.

The trim is 0 bases for V and 0 bases for J, with a gap of 13 bases between the germline ends. The CDR3 covers 17 residues, taking in both the cysteine and the phenylalanine. The DNA shown is the 51-base CDR3, in frame from base 1. The sequenced samples came from patients who had active juvenile idiopathic arthritis. Cells were sorted immediately after thawing, with dead cells excluded using Live/Dead Fixable Near-IR Stain. This specimen comes from a study of circulating and synovial CD4+ cells in juvenile arthritis (TCRdb year 2014). Study-level background: Within each patient, the TCRbeta CDR3 repertoires of synovial CD4 T cells, bulk blood CD4 T cells and circulating HLA-DR+ CD4 T cells were compared. The goal of repertoire sequencing was to confirm that a circulating synovial-like CD4 T cell subset was enriched in synovial clonotypes. Study-wide conclusions, independent of this receptor: Compared with bulk blood CD4 repertoires, both the synovial and the circulating pathogenic-like lymphocyte repertoires were less diverse, and some CPL samples were as oligoclonal as synovium. The difference between circulating pathogenic-like lymphocytes and bulk blood T cells was not detected by traditional Vbeta family usage analysis. Circulating pathogenic-like lymphocytes clustered together with synovial T cells, and compared with bulk blood, the circulating pathogenic-like lymphocytes shared a substantially higher fraction of CDR3 sequences with synovium. Since overlap with synovium went up as sequencing depth increased, the measured fractions of shared clonotypes likely underestimated the full repertoire overlap. CPL and bulk blood CD4 samples differed in T cell genome counts by at least an order of magnitude, so sample-size effects were addressed.

Here the chain combines TRBV5-3 and TRBJ2-1, with no D gene named confidently. TRBV5-3 is known as an ORF, though its function is uncertain. What was sequenced was CD4+ T cells from blood. The receptor was isolated from a human donor with juvenile idiopathic arthritis. The CDR3 region: CARSLVTTRSSYNEQFF. In nucleotide form, the sequence is TGTGCCAGAAGCTTGGTAACAACCCGGAGCTCCTACAATGAGCAGTTCTTC.